The T cell receptor beta chain under discussion was sequenced for a study of blood T cell repertoires in COVID-19. The repertoire was sequenced with immunoSEQ multiplex PCR; TCRdb's copy has only in-frame clones and lacks some. The table includes under 300,000 clones, more than 70% detected once. Material for sequencing was PBMCs or T cells enriched from blood (not recorded which). The source is a woman aged 60-75 years in a cohort exposed to, infected with or recovered from COVID-19 (not recorded which).

This chain's CDR3 is CASSLRVTSSGNNEQFF. The CDR3 coding sequence is TGTGCCAGCAGTCTACGCGTAACGTCTAGCGGAAACAATGAGCAGTTCTTC. This rearrangement joins TRBV28 to TRBJ2-1; 7 nucleotides line up with TRBD2. From germline, CDR1 is MDHEN and CDR2 SYDVKM. This CDR3 is 17 amino acids long. V lost 5 bases to trimming and J lost 5 bases; unmatched junction nucleotides: 15.